These 22 T cell receptor beta chains came from one sample sequenced in a study of T cells in Graves' hyperthyroidism and ophthalmopathy. It was RNA transcripts that yielded the amplified TCR beta CDR3 regions. With the HTBI primer set, the TCR CDR3 went through a first round of RT-PCR. TCRdb itself ran the multiplex PCR reads through MiXCR, one entry per CDR3 protein. The sample lists under 300,000 distinct CDR3 sequences, 10% to 15% occurring once. The specimen sequenced was blood. Receptors were obtained from a woman aged 30 to 39 with Graves' hyperthyroidism that later progressed to Graves' ophthalmopathy.

V and J are TRBV20-1 and TRBJ2-3; 13 bases are a match to TRBD2. Germline-derived CDR1 and CDR2 are DFQATT and SNEGSKA (reference sequence). Unmatched junction bases numbered 9, after V lost 3 bases and J lost 6 bases. This CDR3 contains 16 residues. CDR3 sequence (DNA): TGCAGTGCTAGGCCAGGACTAGCGGGAGAACCGGATACGCAGTATTTT. It translates to CSARPGLAGEPDTQYF.

This clonotype has a count of ten or more. V and J are TRBV2 and TRBJ2-7; TRBD2 agrees at 8 bases. The CDR3 contains 14 residues. The J segment lost 3 bases and the V segment lost 4 bases, leaving 5 bases of the junction unmatched. CDR1 and CDR2 (germline): SNHLY, FYNNEI. The CDR3 region has the DNA TGTGCCAGCAGTGCCGGGAGGGGCGACTACGAGCAGTACTTC. This sequence encodes CASSAGRGDYEQYF.

This clonotype was found many times. This chain uses TRBV6-5 with TRBJ1-1, with D possibly matching TRBD1 (6 bases). CDR3 size: 13 residues. Germline V gene lookup returns CDR1 MNHEY and CDR2 SVGAGI. V was pared by 2 bases and J by 10 bases, with 14 bases between. The CDR3 loop is CASSYPDRNGAFF. The CDR3 coding sequence is TGTGCCAGCAGTTACCCAGACAGGAATGGAGCTTTCTTT.

The rearrangement joins TRBV6-2 or TRBV6-3 to TRBJ2-2, with 7 bases aligning to TRBD1. Germline CDR1 and CDR2: MNHEY and SVGEGT. CDR3 length: 17 residues. V shed 6 bases and J 7 bases; nucleotides not matched to a gene: 17. The CDR3 sequence: CASRPLLGTDMGGELFF. The CDR3 nucleotides are TGTGCCAGCAGGCCCCTACTCGGGACAGATATGGGCGGGGAGCTGTTTTTT.

Ten or more counts support this clonotype. The chain links TRBV3-1 to TRBJ2-5; 7 positions match TRBD1. The trim removed 4 bases at V and 7 bases at J, leaving 6 bases unmatched. Germline loops: CDR1 LGHDT, CDR2 YNNKEL (reference sequence). The CDR3 is 13 amino acids. The CDR3 loop reads CASSPGTVATQYF. The DNA of the CDR3 is TGTGCCAGCAGCCCAGGGACAGTGGCGACCCAGTACTTC.

Only a few counts were recorded for this clonotype. The V and J genes are TRBV20-1 and TRBJ1-2; no clear D. Germline-derived CDR1 and CDR2 are DFQATT and SNEGSKA (reference sequence). The CDR3 loop spans 11 amino acids. Trimming shortened V by 1 base and J by 10 bases, and 10 bases separated the two germline ends. The CDR3 region has the DNA TGCAGTGCTAGAGTCGACTTAGCCTACACCTTC. Translated: CSARVDLAYTF.

Ten or more counts support this clonotype. The chain couples TRBV19 to TRBJ2-7, with 14 bases that match TRBD2. V gave up 3 bases and J gave up 0 bases; unmatched junction bases: 4. Germline V gene sequence: CDR1 LNHDA, CDR2 SQIVND (reference sequence). This CDR3 comprises 17 residues. CDR3 sequence (DNA): TGTGCCAGTAGTATCGGACTAGCGGGAGGCGTCTCCTACGAGCAGTACTTC. This gives the protein CASSIGLAGGVSYEQYF.

This sequence joins TRBV6-2 or TRBV6-3 and TRBJ2-5, with TRBD2 matching over 8 bases. J gave up 1 base and V 0 bases, and 4 bases lay outside the gene matches. Per germline, CDR1 MNHEY and CDR2 SVGEGT. The CDR3 runs to 16 residues. Written as DNA, the CDR3 is TGTGCCAGCAGTTACTCGTTCGGGAGGGTCCAAGAGACCCAGTACTTC. The encoded protein is CASSYSFGRVQETQYF.

There are many counts of this clonotype. This rearrangement joins TRBV13 to TRBJ1-1, with no clear D. Germline loops: CDR1 PRHDT, CDR2 FYEKMQ (reference sequence). Trimming shortened V by 5 bases and J by 3 bases, and 7 bases separated the two germline ends. This CDR3 is built from 12 residues. CDR3 DNA: TGTGCCAGCAGCCGGGCGGACACTGAAGCTTTCTTT. This gives the protein CASSRADTEAFF.

This clonotype was picked up many times. The chain joins TRBV27 to TRBJ2-5, with a tentative D call TRBD2 (5 bases). The CDR3 consists of 13 residues. V shed 4 bases and J shed 1 base, with 7 bases lying between them. Germline lookup yields CDR1 MNHEY and CDR2 SMNVEV (reference sequence). Here the CDR3 reads CASSSAGQETQYF. Written as DNA, the CDR3 is TGTGCCAGCAGTTCGGCGGGCCAAGAGACCCAGTACTTC.

This clonotype was counted many times. This chain connects TRBV6-1 to TRBJ1-5, with D possibly being TRBD1 (5 bases). The CDR3 spans 12 residues. Deletions cut 0 bases from V and 12 bases from J, with 9 bases between. Germline V gene lookup returns CDR1 MNHNS and CDR2 SASEGT. Written as DNA, the CDR3 is TGTGCCAGCAGTGAAGCGGGGCAAGGCCAGCATTTT. It is translated as CASSEAGQGQHF.

In its sample, this clonotype was seen many times. CDR3: CASSLGTDLETQYF. CDR3 DNA: TGTGCCAGCAGCTTAGGGACAGACCTAGAGACCCAGTACTTC. V and J are TRBV7-9 and TRBJ2-5; the D gene is possibly TRBD1 (6 bases). Per germline, CDR1 SEHNR and CDR2 FQNEAQ (reference sequence). Deletions cut 1 base from V and 4 bases from J, with 10 bases between. This CDR3 has 14 amino acids.

V gene TRBV9 combines with J gene TRBJ2-7, with D perhaps given as TRBD1 or TRBD2 (6 bases each). The CDR3 totals 14 residues. The germline V gene encodes CDR1 SGDLS and CDR2 YYNGEE. Trimming took off 3 bases at V and 4 bases at J, with 14 bases between the two ends. The CDR3 is CASSEGGVGYEQYF. As DNA, the CDR3 is TGTGCCAGCAGCGAGGGGGGAGTGGGATACGAGCAGTACTTC. The variable domain in full, with the rest retrieved from reference TRBV9 and TRBJ2-7, is DSGVTQTPKHLITATGQRVTLRCSPRSGDLSVYWYQQSLDQGLQFLIQYYNGEERAKGNILERFSAQQFPDLHSELNLSSLELGDSALYFCASSEGGVGYEQYFGPGTRLTVT.

The CDR3: CASSIGATDTQYF. CDR3 nucleotides: TGTGCCAGTAGTATAGGGGCCACAGATACGCAGTATTTT. This chain connects TRBV19 to TRBJ2-3; D not certain. From germline, CDR1 is LNHDA and CDR2 SQIVND (reference sequence). V dropped 1 base and J dropped 2 bases, with 4 bases sitting between them. This CDR3 region has 13 residues.

This clonotype occurred many times. This chain links TRBV20-1 with TRBJ2-1; 7 positions agree with TRBD2. V shed 4 bases, J shed 8 bases, and the junction held 8 bases outside the gene matches. The length of the CDR3 is 13 residues. Germline V gene data show CDR1 as DFQATT and CDR2 as SNEGSKA (reference sequence). The CDR3 DNA sequence: TGCAGTGCTATGAGGCGGGAGTCGGATGAGCAGTTCTTC. As protein: CSAMRRESDEQFF.

The table lists this clonotype with a few counts. The chain uses TRBV4-3 and TRBJ2-1, with 7 bases that match TRBD2. Trimming took 2 bases from V and 3 from J; bases not matched to a gene: 1. Germline V lookup: CDR1 LGHNA, CDR2 YSLEER. The CDR3 is made up of 14 amino acids. In nucleotides, the CDR3 is TGCGCCAGCAGCCAAAGCGGGATCTACAATGAGCAGTTCTTC. It yields the protein CASSQSGIYNEQFF.

This clonotype was detected ten times or more. The CDR3 here is CASSPPLGGGVYYEQYF. In nucleotides, the CDR3 is TGTGCCAGCTCACCCCCCCTGGGAGGGGGCGTCTACTACGAGCAGTACTTC. The rearrangement joins TRBV18 to TRBJ2-7, with D possibly called TRBD1 or TRBD2 (7 bases each). Trimming shortened V by 3 bases and J by 3 bases, and 21 bases separated the two germline ends. The CDR3 consists of 17 residues. Germline CDR1 and CDR2: KGHSH and LQKENI.

This clonotype has a count of ten or more. V and J are TRBV12-3 or TRBV12-4 and TRBJ2-2; weak D call: TRBD2 (6 bases). The CDR3 is made up of 14 amino acids. Trimming removed 6 bases at V and 4 bases at J, with 12 bases between. This CDR3 is CASSLRRATGELFF. In DNA, the CDR3 is TGTGCCAGCAGCCTAAGGAGGGCCACCGGGGAGCTGTTTTTT.

This clonotype was seen repeatedly, ten times or more. The chain carries TRBV4-2 and TRBJ1-1; TRBD1 matches 9 bases. Germline loops: CDR1 LGHNA, CDR2 YNFKEQ. The CDR3 sequence is 15 residues long. J lost 3 bases, V lost 4 bases, and 6 bases had no gene match. This CDR3 reads CASSPGGQGYTEAFF. CDR3 DNA sequence: TGTGCCAGCAGCCCCGGGGGACAGGGATACACTGAAGCTTTCTTT.

This clonotype appeared a few times. The rearrangement joins TRBV6-2 or TRBV6-3 to TRBJ2-7; TRBD1 matches at 10 bases. Per germline, CDR1 MNHEY and CDR2 SVGEGT. Unmatched junction bases numbered 10, after V lost 7 bases and J lost 4 bases. CDR3 length: 15 amino acids. The CDR3 loop reads CASTHPTGGSYEQYF. The CDR3 DNA is TGTGCCAGCACACACCCGACAGGGGGCAGTTACGAGCAGTACTTC.

This clonotype was observed many times. This rearrangement joins TRBV20-1 to TRBJ2-1, with 7 bases that match TRBD2. J gave up 4 bases and V 0 bases, and 12 bases lay outside the gene matches. Germline loops: CDR1 DFQATT, CDR2 SNEGSKA (reference sequence). The CDR3 is made up of 17 amino acids. CDR3 sequence reads: CSARDPLAEANYNEQFF. The CDR3 DNA reads TGCAGTGCTAGAGATCCCCTAGCGGAGGCGAATTACAATGAGCAGTTCTTC.

This clonotype has at least ten counts. The V call is TRBV7-2, the J call TRBJ2-6; perhaps TRBD1 as D (6 bases). V gave up 3 bases and J gave up 0 bases, with 9 bases separating them. CDR3 length: 16 amino acids. Germline values: CDR1 SGHTA, CDR2 FQGNSA. The CDR3 region has the DNA TGTGCCAGCAGCTTCACAGGGACCTCTGGGGCCAACGTCCTGACTTTC. Encoded protein: CASSFTGTSGANVLTF. The variable domain in full, completed from reference TRBV7-2 and TRBJ2-6, reads GAGVSQSPSNKVTEKGKDVELRCDPISGHTALYWYRQSLGQGLEFLIYFQGNSAPDKSGLPSDRFSAERTGGSVSTLTIQRTQQEDSAVYLCASSFTGTSGANVLTFGAGSRLTVL.